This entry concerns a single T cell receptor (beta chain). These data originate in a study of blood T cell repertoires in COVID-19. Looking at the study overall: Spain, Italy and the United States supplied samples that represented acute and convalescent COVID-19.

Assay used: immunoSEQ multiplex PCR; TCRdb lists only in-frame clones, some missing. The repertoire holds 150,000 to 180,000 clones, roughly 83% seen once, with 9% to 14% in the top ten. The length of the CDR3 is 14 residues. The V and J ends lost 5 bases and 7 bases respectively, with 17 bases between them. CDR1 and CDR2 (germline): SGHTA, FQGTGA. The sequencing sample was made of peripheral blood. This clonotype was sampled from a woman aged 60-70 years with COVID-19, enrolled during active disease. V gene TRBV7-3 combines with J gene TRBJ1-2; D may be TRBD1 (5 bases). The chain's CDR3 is CASSPYAGLGGYTF. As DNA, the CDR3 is TGTGCCAGCAGCCCCTATGCAGGGTTGGGTGGCTACACCTTC.